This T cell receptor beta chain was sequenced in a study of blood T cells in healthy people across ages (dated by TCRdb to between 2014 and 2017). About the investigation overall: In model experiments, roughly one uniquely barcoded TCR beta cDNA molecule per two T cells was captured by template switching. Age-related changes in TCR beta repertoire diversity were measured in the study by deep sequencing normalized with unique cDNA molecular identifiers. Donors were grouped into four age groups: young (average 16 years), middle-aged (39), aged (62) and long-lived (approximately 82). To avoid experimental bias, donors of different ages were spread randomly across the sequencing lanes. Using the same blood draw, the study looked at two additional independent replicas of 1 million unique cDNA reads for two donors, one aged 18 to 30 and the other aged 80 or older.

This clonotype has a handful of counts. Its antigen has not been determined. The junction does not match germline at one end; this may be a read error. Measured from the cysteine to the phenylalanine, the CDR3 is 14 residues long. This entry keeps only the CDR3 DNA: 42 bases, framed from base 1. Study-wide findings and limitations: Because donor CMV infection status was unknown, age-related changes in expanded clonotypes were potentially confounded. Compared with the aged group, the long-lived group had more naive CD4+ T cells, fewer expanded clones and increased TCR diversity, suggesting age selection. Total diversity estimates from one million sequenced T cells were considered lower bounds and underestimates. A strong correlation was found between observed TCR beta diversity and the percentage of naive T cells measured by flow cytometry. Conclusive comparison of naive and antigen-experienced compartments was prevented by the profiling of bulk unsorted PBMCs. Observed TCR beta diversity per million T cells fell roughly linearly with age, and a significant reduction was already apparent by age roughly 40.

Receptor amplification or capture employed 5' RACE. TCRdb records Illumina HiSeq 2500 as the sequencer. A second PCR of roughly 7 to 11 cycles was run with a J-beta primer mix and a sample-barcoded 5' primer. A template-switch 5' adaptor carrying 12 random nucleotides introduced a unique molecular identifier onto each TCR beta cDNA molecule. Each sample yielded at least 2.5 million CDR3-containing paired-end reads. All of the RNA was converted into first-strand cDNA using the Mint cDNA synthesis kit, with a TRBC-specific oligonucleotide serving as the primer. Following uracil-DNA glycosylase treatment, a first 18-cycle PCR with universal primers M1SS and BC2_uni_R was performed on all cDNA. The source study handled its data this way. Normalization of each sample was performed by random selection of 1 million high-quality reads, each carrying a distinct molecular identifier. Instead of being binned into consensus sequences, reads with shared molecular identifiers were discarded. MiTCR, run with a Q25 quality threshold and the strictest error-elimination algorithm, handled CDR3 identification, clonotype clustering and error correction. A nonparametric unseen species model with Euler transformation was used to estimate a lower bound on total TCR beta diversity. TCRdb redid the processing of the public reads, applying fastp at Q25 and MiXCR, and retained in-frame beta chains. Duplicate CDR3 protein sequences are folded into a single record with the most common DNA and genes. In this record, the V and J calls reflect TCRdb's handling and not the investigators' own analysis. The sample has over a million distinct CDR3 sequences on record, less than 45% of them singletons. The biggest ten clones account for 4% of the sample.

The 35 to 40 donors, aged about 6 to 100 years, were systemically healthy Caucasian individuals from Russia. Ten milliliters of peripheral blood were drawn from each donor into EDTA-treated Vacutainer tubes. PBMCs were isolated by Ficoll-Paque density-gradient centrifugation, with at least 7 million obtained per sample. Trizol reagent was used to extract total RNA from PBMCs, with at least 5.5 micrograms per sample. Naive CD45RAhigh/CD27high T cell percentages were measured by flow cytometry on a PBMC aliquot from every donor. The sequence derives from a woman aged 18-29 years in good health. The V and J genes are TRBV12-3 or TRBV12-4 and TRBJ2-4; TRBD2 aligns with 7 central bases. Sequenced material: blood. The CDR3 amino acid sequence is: CAGSLAGILNIQYF. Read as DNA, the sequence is TGTGCCGGCAGTTTAGCGGGCATTTTAAACATTCAGTACTTC.